These T cell receptor beta chains were read from a single sample in a study of blood T cell repertoires in COVID-19. Produced via immunoSEQ multiplex PCR; TCRdb's table is partial and in-frame only. The sample consists of over 90,000 clones, about 89% of them appearing once. Sequencing used peripheral blood. The receptors derive from a human donor in a cohort sampled during active COVID-19. The CDR3 runs from the conserved cysteine through the conserved F or W. The order of the fields is V gene, clone size, J gene, D gene, CDR3 protein, CDR3 DNA. The D gene is left open where the match is weak. Size values are once, few and many counts, or a class for expanded clones, and some rows have none.

TRBV5-1	.	TRBJ1-5	.	CASSVDNSNQPQHF	TGCGCCAGCAGCGTGGACAACAGCAATCAGCCCCAGCATTTT
TRBV3-1/TRBV3-2	.	TRBJ2-3	TRBD2	CASSQGWERGDADTQYF	TGTGCCAGCAGCCAAGGTTGGGAGCGGGGGGACGCAGATACGCAGTATTTT
TRBV28	.	TRBJ1-5	.	CASRRTVKNQPQHF	TGTGCCAGCAGGAGGACAGTAAAAAATCAGCCCCAGCATTTT
TRBV7-2	.	TRBJ1-1	.	CASSLQGFEAFF	TGTGCCAGCAGCCTACAGGGTTTTGAAGCTTTCTTT
TRBV18	.	TRBJ1-4	.	CASSPYTTTNEKLFF	TGTGCCAGCTCACCTTATACAACAACTAATGAAAAACTGTTTTTT
TRBV7-2	.	TRBJ2-1	TRBD1	CASSTDRGSYNEQFF	TGTGCCAGCAGCACCGACAGGGGCTCCTACAATGAGCAGTTCTTC
TRBV5-1	.	TRBJ2-1	.	CASSPRGGGEQFF	TGCGCCAGCAGCCCGAGAGGAGGCGGTGAGCAGTTCTTC
TRBV10-3	.	TRBJ2-5	.	CAISESTPSVPETQYF	TGTGCCATCAGTGAGTCGACTCCGTCGGTCCCAGAGACCCAGTACTTC
TRBV5-1	.	TRBJ2-2	.	CASSGMRARGGELFF	TGCGCCAGCAGCGGCATGAGGGCTCGAGGCGGGGAGCTGTTTTTT
TRBV3-1/TRBV3-2	.	TRBJ1-2	.	CASSDGQYGYTF	TGTGCCAGCAGCGATGGACAGTATGGCTACACCTTC
TRBV5-4	.	TRBJ1-3	.	CASSYTAGAEGNTIYF	TGTGCCAGCAGCTATACGGCAGGGGCGGAAGGAAACACCATATATTTT
TRBV2	.	TRBJ1-6	TRBD1	CADTETGYSPLHF	TGTGCCGACACAGAGACAGGGTATTCACCCCTCCACTTT
TRBV2	.	TRBJ1-2	.	CASSQRGQGVGYTF	TGTGCCAGCAGTCAGAGAGGTCAGGGTGTTGGCTACACCTTC
TRBV27	.	TRBJ2-5	TRBD1	CASKSGTGFQETQYF	TGTGCCAGCAAGTCCGGGACAGGGTTCCAAGAGACCCAGTACTTC
TRBV6-2/TRBV6-3	.	TRBJ1-5	.	CASSYRLGGPDQPQHF	TGTGCCAGCAGTTATCGGTTGGGAGGGCCCGATCAGCCCCAGCATTTT
TRBV6-5	once	TRBJ1-3	.	CASRGGQSSGNTIYF	TGTGCCAGCCGGGGGGGGCAGAGCTCTGGAAACACCATATATTTT
TRBV4-1	.	TRBJ1-1	.	CASSREGSRVNTEAFF	TGCGCCAGCAGCCGCGAGGGCAGCAGAGTGAACACTGAAGCTTTCTTT
TRBV19	.	TRBJ1-2	.	CASSIGYLQVASLGYTF	TGTGCCAGTAGTATAGGGTATTTACAGGTCGCGTCCCTTGGCTACACCTTC
TRBV27	once	TRBJ1-5	TRBD1	CASSSRQGGQPQHF	TGTGCCAGCAGTTCCCGACAGGGGGGACAGCCCCAGCATTTT
TRBV9	few	TRBJ1-2	.	CASSPPLMRQRNYGYTF	TGTGCCAGCAGCCCCCCCCTTATGAGACAGAGAAACTATGGCTACACCTTC
TRBV19	.	TRBJ2-7	TRBD2	CASTSGGTSYEQYF	TGTGCCAGCACTAGCGGGGGTACCTCCTACGAGCAGTACTTC
TRBV5-1	once	TRBJ1-1	TRBD1	CASSRPGQDFTEAFF	TGCGCCAGCAGCCGTCCCGGACAGGATTTCACTGAAGCTTTCTTT
TRBV6-6	.	TRBJ1-5	TRBD1	CASSRDRNNQPQHF	TGTGCCAGCAGTAGGGACAGGAACAATCAGCCCCAGCATTTT
TRBV4-3	.	TRBJ2-1	TRBD2	CASSAHLLAGGLDEQFF	TGCGCCAGCAGCGCTCACCTACTAGCGGGGGGGCTGGATGAGCAGTTCTTC
TRBV29-1	.	TRBJ2-7	TRBD1	CSAGTGAAYEQYF	TGCAGCGCCGGGACAGGGGCCGCCTACGAGCAGTACTTC
TRBV2	.	TRBJ1-1	.	CASSAGSMGNTEAFF	TGTGCCAGCAGTGCGGGGTCAATGGGGAACACTGAAGCTTTCTTT
TRBV6-1	.	TRBJ1-6	.	CASSGGQRGSYNSPLHF	TGTGCCAGCAGTGGCGGACAAAGGGGCTCCTATAATTCACCCCTCCACTTT
TRBV6-1	.	TRBJ2-3	.	CASSEYGGVNTQYF	TGTGCCAGCAGTGAATATGGGGGCGTGAATACGCAGTATTTT
TRBV16	once	TRBJ2-2	.	CASSQSGAGAGELFF	TGTGCCAGCAGCCAATCGGGGGCTGGCGCCGGGGAGCTGTTTTTT
TRBV19	few	TRBJ2-6	.	CASSSGSGANVLTF	TGTGCCAGCTCCAGCGGCTCTGGGGCCAACGTCCTGACTTTC
TRBV13	.	TRBJ2-7	.	CASSLGHRGAPYEQYF	TGTGCCAGCAGCTTAGGCCACCGGGGGGCCCCCTACGAGCAGTACTTC
TRBV27	.	TRBJ2-7	.	CASLGQGPSYEQYF	TGTGCCAGCCTGGGGCAGGGTCCCTCCTACGAGCAGTACTTC
TRBV9	.	TRBJ1-6	.	CASSVELRANSPLHF	TGTGCCAGCAGCGTAGAGCTGAGGGCGAATTCACCCCTCCACTTT
TRBV7-9	.	TRBJ1-6	.	CASSGLTASSYNSPLHF	TGTGCCAGCAGCGGCTTGACAGCCAGCTCCTATAATTCACCCCTCCACTTT
TRBV7-3	once	TRBJ2-3	TRBD1	CASSAPGGTTDTQYF	TGTGCCAGCAGCGCCCCAGGGGGAACCACAGATACGCAGTATTTT
TRBV19	.	TRBJ2-7	TRBD1	CASSISGTGGYEQYF	TGTGCCAGTAGTATCTCCGGGACAGGGGGCTACGAGCAGTACTTC
TRBV9	once	TRBJ2-6	.	CASRGAGAGANVLTF	TGTGCCAGCAGAGGGGCAGGGGCTGGGGCCAACGTCCTGACTTTC
TRBV15	.	TRBJ2-7	.	CATSRGGRGTSSREQYF	TGTGCCACCAGCAGAGGGGGTCGGGGGACTTCCTCTCGGGAGCAGTACTTC
TRBV12-3/TRBV12-4	.	TRBJ2-5	.	CASSDRGTQYF	TGTGCCAGCAGTGACCGGGGGACCCAGTACTTC
TRBV2	.	TRBJ2-5	TRBD2	CASRKGGEETQYF	TGTGCCAGCAGAAAGGGAGGGGAGGAGACCCAGTACTTC
TRBV2	.	TRBJ1-1	TRBD1	CASWTARQGERTEAFF	TGTGCCAGTTGGACGGCGAGACAGGGAGAAAGGACTGAAGCTTTCTTT
TRBV23-1	.	TRBJ2-3	.	CASSHPPRVSTDTQYF	TGCGCCAGCAGTCACCCCCCGCGGGTCAGCACAGATACGCAGTATTTT
TRBV6-2/TRBV6-3	.	TRBJ1-1	.	CASSPWRGNTEAFF	TGTGCCAGCAGTCCCTGGAGGGGGAACACTGAAGCTTTCTTT
TRBV18	.	TRBJ1-1	.	CASSDQKNTEAFF	TGTGCCAGCTCAGATCAGAAGAACACTGAAGCTTTCTTT
TRBV6-1	.	TRBJ2-1	TRBD2	CASSGRAPSTTGLVSNEQFF	TGTGCCAGCAGTGGAAGGGCCCCTTCTACCACGGGACTAGTGTCCAATGAGCAGTTCTTC
TRBV28	.	TRBJ1-1	.	CASSSPTGAFF	TGTGCCAGCAGTTCCCCCACGGGAGCTTTCTTT
TRBV4-2	few	TRBJ1-5	TRBD1	CASSSRQGVGNQPQHF	TGTGCCAGCAGCAGCCGACAGGGGGTCGGGAATCAGCCCCAGCATTTT
TRBV3-1/TRBV3-2	.	TRBJ2-7	.	CASSQDRGGPYEQYF	TGTGCCAGCAGCCAAGATCGCGGCGGTCCCTACGAGCAGTACTTC
TRBV27	.	TRBJ2-1	.	CASSSGVGGEQFF	TGTGCCAGCAGTTCAGGGGTCGGGGGGGAGCAGTTCTTC
TRBV19	.	TRBJ1-2	.	CASSKEGRGYTF	TGTGCCAGTAGTAAAGAGGGGCGAGGCTACACCTTC
TRBV28	once	TRBJ2-7	.	CASSPPVLTYEQYF	TGTGCCAGCAGCCCCCCGGTTTTGACCTACGAGCAGTACTTC
TRBV9	.	TRBJ1-5	.	CASSVGPSLTQPQHF	TGTGCCAGCAGCGTAGGGCCGTCCCTTACTCAGCCCCAGCATTTT
TRBV27	.	TRBJ2-1	TRBD2	CASKRGYNEQFF	TGTGCCAGCAAGCGGGGATACAATGAGCAGTTCTTC
TRBV28	.	TRBJ1-2	.	CASAVNYGYTF	TGTGCCAGCGCAGTTAACTATGGCTACACCTTC
TRBV28	.	TRBJ1-4	.	CASSLTPDARSEKLFF	TGTGCCAGCAGTCTGACGCCCGACGCGAGGAGCGAAAAACTGTTTTTT
TRBV4-3	.	TRBJ2-7	TRBD1	CASSQEGRGLYEQYF	TGCGCCAGCAGCCAAGAGGGCAGGGGGCTTTACGAGCAGTACTTC